Only a few counts were recorded for the clone carrying this T cell receptor beta chain. This CDR3 is built from 11 residues. Per germline, CDR1 SQVTM and CDR2 ANQGSEA. The V end lost 7 bases, the J end lost 2 bases, and 7 bases lay between the germline ends. Then a second PCR, running about 6 to 11 cycles, was carried out with a sample-barcoded 5' primer and a J-beta primer mix. Each CDR3 protein is one row after TCRdb ran MiXCR on the 5' RACE reads. The table records about 1,800,000 distinct CDR3 sequences, roughly 30% of them present only once. The data belong to a study of blood T cells in healthy people across ages.

This chain connects TRBV29-1 to TRBJ2-3, with a weak D call TRBD1 (5 bases). Sample: blood. The TCR was taken from a woman between 25 and 40 years old in good health. This chain's CDR3 is CSGGPTDTQYF. The CDR3 DNA is TGCAGCGGGGGCCCCACAGATACGCAGTATTTT.